Listed below are T cell receptor beta chains from one sample, sequenced in a study of PD-L1 blockade in urothelial cancer. Here immunoSEQ multiplex PCR was the method, and the copy in TCRdb shows in-frame clones only, minus some. Altogether about 81,000 clones are present, more than 70% being singletons, with the ten largest covering 0.97%. The specimen was PBMCs, collected around atezolizumab (anti-PD-L1) treatment. The receptors were gathered from a woman of 80 years or more with urothelial cancer. CDR3s include the opening cysteine and the closing phenylalanine or tryptophan. A D gene is named only where the DNA matches it firmly. Size values are once, few and many counts, or a class for expanded clones, and some rows have none.

TRBJ1-5 | TRBV7-8 | . | . | TGTGCCAGCAGCTTACTTGCGGGTAGCAATCAGCCCCAGCATTTT | CASSLLAGSNQPQHF
TRBJ1-2 | TRBV11-2 | TRBD1 | once | TGTGCCAGCAGCTTAGATTGGGGACAGGTTGGCTACACCTTC | CASSLDWGQVGYTF
TRBJ2-3 | TRBV4-1 | TRBD2 | . | TGCGCCAGCGGAGGGACTAGCGGATGGGAAGATACGCAGTATTTT | CASGGTSGWEDTQYF
TRBJ1-5 | TRBV7-2 | . | . | TGTGCCAGCAGCTTTCGAGGGCCTAATCAGCCCCAGCATTTT | CASSFRGPNQPQHF
TRBJ2-3 | TRBV5-1 | TRBD2 | . | TGCGCCAGCTCGGTAGCTAGCGGGACAGATACGCAGTATTTT | CASSVASGTDTQYF
TRBJ2-3 | TRBV12-5 | TRBD2 | . | TGTGCTAGTGGTTTGGTACTAGGTTCTAGCGGTACAGATACGCAGTATTTT | CASGLVLGSSGTDTQYF
TRBJ2-7 | TRBV9 | TRBD2 | . | TGTGCCAGCAGCGTAGGAGGTTCGACTAGCGCCCGGTACGAGCAGTACTTC | CASSVGGSTSARYEQYF
TRBJ2-7 | TRBV6-5 | . | . | TGTGCCAGCAGTTACGATCGCCTAGCCGCCGAGCAGTACTTC | CASSYDRLAAEQYF
TRBJ1-2 | TRBV5-8 | . | . | TGTGCCAGCAGCCGGGACACGCAGTTTAACTATGGCTACACCTTC | CASSRDTQFNYGYTF
TRBJ2-5 | TRBV7-9 | . | once | TGTGCCAGCAGCCGAGGAGGTTTAGAGACCCAGTACTTC | CASSRGGLETQYF
TRBJ2-1 | TRBV5-6 | TRBD2 | . | TGTGCCAGCAGCCCGGCGAGAGCGGGAAAGGGGAATGAGCAGTTCTTC | CASSPARAGKGNEQFF
TRBJ2-2 | TRBV2 | TRBD1 | . | TGTGCCAGCAAGGCAGGGGGCCCCGGGGAGCTGTTTTTT | CASKAGGPGELFF
TRBJ2-7 | TRBV7-8 | . | once | TGTGCCAGCAGCAATTCGGACAGCCTGTACGAGCAGTACTTC | CASSNSDSLYEQYF
TRBJ2-4 | TRBV10-3 | TRBD2 | . | TGTGCCATCAGTGAGTCCGGACTAGCTCTAGCCAAAAACATTCAGTACTTC | CAISESGLALAKNIQYF
TRBJ2-6 | TRBV2 | TRBD1 | . | TGTGCCAGCACCCCCGGGACAGGGGTCAACTCTGGGGCCAACGTCCTGACTTTC | CASTPGTGVNSGANVLTF
TRBJ2-7 | TRBV7-6 | . | . | TGTGCCAGCAGCTTCACTACCTCCAGCTCCTACGAGCAGTACTTC | CASSFTTSSSYEQYF
TRBJ2-1 | TRBV7-8 | TRBD2 | . | TGTGCCAGCAGCTCCCCCCGCGGGCGGGAGAGGGGTGAGCAGTTCTTC | CASSSPRGRERGEQFF
TRBJ2-7 | TRBV7-3 | TRBD1 | . | TGTGCCAGCAGCCCAAGAGGGGGCGACGAGCAGTACTTC | CASSPRGGDEQYF
TRBJ2-7 | TRBV27 | . | . | TGTGCCAGCAGTTCGGCGGCATTCTACGAGCAGTACTTC | CASSSAAFYEQYF
TRBJ2-2 | TRBV7-6 | . | . | TGTGCCAGCAGCTTAGCCGGAATAGAAGGACTTACCGGCGGGGAGCTGTTTTTT | CASSLAGIEGLTGGELFF
TRBJ2-2 | TRBV7-9 | TRBD1 | . | TGTGCCAGCAGCTCCCAGGGGGTACGCCTCGGGGAGCTGTTTTTT | CASSSQGVRLGELFF
TRBJ2-5 | TRBV7-9 | TRBD1 | . | TGTGCCAGCAGCTTAGCCGGGACAGGGGAAGAGACCCAGTACTTC | CASSLAGTGEETQYF
TRBJ2-7 | TRBV2 | TRBD2 | . | TGTGCCAGCAGTGGGGCTAGCGGGAGTGGCGAGCAGTACTTC | CASSGASGSGEQYF
TRBJ1-1 | TRBV28 | . | few | TGTGCCAGCAGTTTCGCGGGCCGGTACATGAACACTGAAGCTTTCTTT | CASSFAGRYMNTEAFF
TRBJ1-1 | TRBV5-1 | . | . | TGCGCCAGCAGTCCGCGAGCCGTGGCGGCTGAAGCTTTCTTT | CASSPRAVAAEAFF
TRBJ1-1 | TRBV29-1 | . | . | TGCAGCGTAGGATTACAGGTTTCCATGAACACTGAAGCTTTCTTT | CSVGLQVSMNTEAFF
TRBJ2-7 | TRBV7-2 | . | . | TGTGCCAGCAGCCGAGGACAGAACTACGAGCAGTACTTC | CASSRGQNYEQYF
TRBJ2-1 | TRBV6-4 | . | . | TGTGCCAGCAGTGACGGAAGGACGAGAGGGAGATGGAATGAGCAGTTCTTC | CASSDGRTRGRWNEQFF
TRBJ2-1 | TRBV7-3 | . | . | TGTGCCAGCAGCTCGCTAGGTAATGAGCAGTTCTTC | CASSSLGNEQFF
TRBJ2-2 | TRBV11-2 | TRBD1 | . | TGTGCCAGCAGCTTAGTTCCGGAACAGGGGGCTACCGGGGAGCTGTTTTTT | CASSLVPEQGATGELFF
TRBJ2-1 | TRBV5-1 | . | . | TGCGCCAGCAGCTTGGGAGGGCTAGCGACCGACAATGAGCAGTTCTTC | CASSLGGLATDNEQFF
TRBJ1-2 | TRBV28 | . | . | TGTGCCAGCAGTTTAAATGGGGCGGACTATGGCTACACCTTC | CASSLNGADYGYTF
TRBJ2-7 | TRBV7-9 | . | . | TGTGCCAGCTCGAACGGGTTGAGTGAGCAGTACTTC | CASSNGLSEQYF
TRBJ1-5 | TRBV6-4 | . | once | TGTGCCAGCAGTTCGGACAGAACCCAGCCCCAGCATTTT | CASSSDRTQPQHF
TRBJ1-2 | TRBV28 | . | . | TGTGCCAGCAGTTTTGTGACAGCTAACTATGGCTACACCTTC | CASSFVTANYGYTF
TRBJ1-1 | TRBV7-2 | TRBD1 | . | TGTGCCAGCAGCTCAGTAGGACAGGGGAGGACTGAAGCTTTCTTT | CASSSVGQGRTEAFF
TRBJ2-7 | TRBV27 | TRBD2 | . | TGTGCCAGCAGTCCCCGGGGACTAGCGAACAAGGGGGAGCAGTACTTC | CASSPRGLANKGEQYF
TRBJ2-1 | TRBV28 | . | once | TGTGCCAGCAGCCCAACCCTGGGCAGCTCCTACAATGAGCAGTTCTTC | CASSPTLGSSYNEQFF
TRBJ2-7 | TRBV2 | . | . | TGTGCCACTCGACAGGCCTCCTACGAGCAGTACTTC | CATRQASYEQYF
TRBJ1-5 | TRBV19 | . | . | TGTGCCAGTGGGGGCACGGGAAATCAGCCCCAGCATTTT | CASGGTGNQPQHF
TRBJ1-5 | TRBV9 | TRBD1 | once | TGTGCCAGCGGGCGAACCGGGACAGTAAATCAGCCCCAGCATTTT | CASGRTGTVNQPQHF
TRBJ2-1 | TRBV5-4 | TRBD2 | . | TGTGCCAGCAGCTCGACTAGCGGGATTCGGGTGGGGGAGCAGTTCTTC | CASSSTSGIRVGEQFF
TRBJ2-5 | TRBV7-9 | TRBD1 | few | TGTGCCAGCAGCTCCACCAGGGGGCAGGGGGTCGGGGGCCAAGAGACCCAGTACTTC | CASSSTRGQGVGGQETQYF
TRBJ2-1 | TRBV5-6 | . | few | TGTGCCAGCAGCTTACAGCAAAACTCCTACAATGAGCAGTTCTTC | CASSLQQNSYNEQFF
TRBJ2-1 | TRBV5-5 | . | . | TGTGCCAGCAGCTTAGATCCACAGGGCCGGGGCGATGAGCAGTTCTTC | CASSLDPQGRGDEQFF
TRBJ1-3 | TRBV6-1 | TRBD1 | . | TGTGCCAGCAGCCGGGACAGGGGAAACACCATATATTTT | CASSRDRGNTIYF
TRBJ2-7 | TRBV5-1 | . | . | TGCGCCAGCAGCTTTGGGTCAGGGCTGGGCTACGAGCAGTACTTC | CASSFGSGLGYEQYF
TRBJ2-7 | TRBV18 | . | once | TGTGCCAGCTCACCATCGAGAGGCGAACCCTACGAGCAGTACTTC | CASSPSRGEPYEQYF
TRBJ1-4 | TRBV18 | TRBD1 | . | TGTGCCAGCTCACCAAGACAGGGTAGAAATGAAAAACTGTTTTTT | CASSPRQGRNEKLFF
TRBJ2-4 | TRBV5-1 | TRBD2 | . | TGCGCCAGCAGCGAATTACGCTCTAGCGGATTAATTCAGTACTTC | CASSELRSSGLIQYF
TRBJ2-2 | TRBV2 | . | . | TGTGCCAGTCAGCCAACAGCGAACACCGGGGAGCTGTTTTTT | CASQPTANTGELFF
TRBJ1-4 | TRBV6-5 | . | . | TGTGCCAGCAGCCCCCCGGGGATGGGTGAAAAACTGTTTTTT | CASSPPGMGEKLFF
TRBJ2-1 | TRBV5-4 | TRBD1 | . | TGTGCCAGCAGCTTGCGTGGGACAGGCGTACGTCGTGAGCAGTTCTTC | CASSLRGTGVRREQFF
TRBJ2-5 | TRBV7-8 | . | . | TGTGCCAGCAGCTTAGCGAGTATAGCGCCCCAAGAGACCCAGTACTTC | CASSLASIAPQETQYF